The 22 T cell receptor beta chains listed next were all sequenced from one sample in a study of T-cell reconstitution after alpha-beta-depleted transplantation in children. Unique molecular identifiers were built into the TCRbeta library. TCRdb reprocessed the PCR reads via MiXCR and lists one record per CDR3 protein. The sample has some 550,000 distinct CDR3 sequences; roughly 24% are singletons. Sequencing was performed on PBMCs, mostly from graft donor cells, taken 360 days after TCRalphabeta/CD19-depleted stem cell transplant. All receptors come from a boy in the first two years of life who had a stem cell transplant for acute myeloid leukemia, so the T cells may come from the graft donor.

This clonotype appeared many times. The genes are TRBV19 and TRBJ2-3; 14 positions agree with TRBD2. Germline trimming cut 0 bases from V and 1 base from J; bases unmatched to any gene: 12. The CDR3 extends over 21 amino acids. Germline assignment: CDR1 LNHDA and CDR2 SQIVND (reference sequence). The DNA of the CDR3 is TGTGCCAGTAGTATAGATACGGCCGGGACTAGCGGGGGCATGGGCACAGATACGCAGTATTTT. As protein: CASSIDTAGTSGGMGTDTQYF.

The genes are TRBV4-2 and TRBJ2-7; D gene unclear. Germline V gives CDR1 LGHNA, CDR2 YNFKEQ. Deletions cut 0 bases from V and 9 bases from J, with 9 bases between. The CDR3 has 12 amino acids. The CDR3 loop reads CASSQDIQTQYF. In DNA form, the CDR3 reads TGTGCCAGCAGCCAAGATATCCAGACGCAGTACTTC.

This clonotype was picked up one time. This CDR3 is CSAPRTAGDQGTQYF. Written as DNA, the CDR3 is TGCAGTGCCCCCCGGACAGCGGGGGACCAAGGAACCCAGTACTTC. V is TRBV20-1 and J is TRBJ2-5; 8 nucleotides match TRBD2. Germline lookup yields CDR1 DFQATT and CDR2 SNEGSKA (reference sequence). The CDR3 contains 15 residues. The V segment lost 6 bases and the J segment 8 bases; nucleotides outside the gene matches: 17.

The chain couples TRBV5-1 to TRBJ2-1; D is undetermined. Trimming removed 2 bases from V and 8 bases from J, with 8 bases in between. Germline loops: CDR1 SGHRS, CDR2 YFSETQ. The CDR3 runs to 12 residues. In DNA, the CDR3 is TGCGCCAGCAGCTTTCAGTACGATGAGCAGTTCTTC. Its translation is CASSFQYDEQFF.

CDR3 nucleotides: TGCGCCAGCAGCTTGGTCTTCTCGGGACAGGGAATTGGCACCCTCCACTTT. It specifies CASSLVFSGQGIGTLHF. The gene calls are TRBV5-1 and TRBJ1-6; 9 nucleotides agree with TRBD1. Trimming cost V 0 bases and J 14 bases; bases outside gene matches: 15. Per germline, CDR1 SGHRS and CDR2 YFSETQ. CDR3 length: 17 residues.

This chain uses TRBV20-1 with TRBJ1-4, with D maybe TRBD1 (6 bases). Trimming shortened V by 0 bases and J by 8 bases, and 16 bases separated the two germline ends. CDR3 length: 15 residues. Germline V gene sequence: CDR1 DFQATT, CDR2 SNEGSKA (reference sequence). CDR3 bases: TGCAGTGCTAGAGAAGGTGGGGGGCCTCGGGAAAAACTGTTTTTT. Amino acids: CSAREGGGPREKLFF.

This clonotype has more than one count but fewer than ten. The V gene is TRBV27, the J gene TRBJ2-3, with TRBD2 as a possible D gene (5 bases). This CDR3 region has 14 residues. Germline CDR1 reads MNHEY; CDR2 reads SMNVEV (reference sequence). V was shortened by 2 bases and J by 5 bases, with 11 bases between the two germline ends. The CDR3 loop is CASSLAQSGDTQYF. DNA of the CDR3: TGTGCCAGCAGTTTAGCCCAGAGCGGAGATACGCAGTATTTT.

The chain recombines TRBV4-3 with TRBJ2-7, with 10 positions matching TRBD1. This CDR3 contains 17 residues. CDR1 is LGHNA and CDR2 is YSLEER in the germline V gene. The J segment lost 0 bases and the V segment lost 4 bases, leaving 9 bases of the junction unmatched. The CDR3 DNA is TGCGCCAGCAGCCCCGAGCCGGGACAGGGGAACTCCTACGAGCAGTACTTC. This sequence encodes CASSPEPGQGNSYEQYF.

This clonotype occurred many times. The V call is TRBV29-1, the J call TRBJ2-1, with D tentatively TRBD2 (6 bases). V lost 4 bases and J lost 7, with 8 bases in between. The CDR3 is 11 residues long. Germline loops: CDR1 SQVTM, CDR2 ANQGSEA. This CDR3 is CSVATRNEQFF. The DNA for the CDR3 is TGCAGCGTTGCGACTAGGAATGAGCAGTTCTTC.

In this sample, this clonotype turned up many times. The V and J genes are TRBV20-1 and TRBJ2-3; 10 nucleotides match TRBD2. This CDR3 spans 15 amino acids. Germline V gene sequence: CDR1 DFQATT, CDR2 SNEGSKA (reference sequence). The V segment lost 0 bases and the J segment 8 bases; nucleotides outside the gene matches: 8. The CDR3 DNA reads TGCAGTGCTAGAGAAGCGGGGGGGCTGATTCGTACGCAGTATTTT. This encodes CSAREAGGLIRTQYF.

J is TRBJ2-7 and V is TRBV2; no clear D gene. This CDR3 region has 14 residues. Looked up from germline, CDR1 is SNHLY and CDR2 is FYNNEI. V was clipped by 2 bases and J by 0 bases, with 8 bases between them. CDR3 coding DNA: TGTGCCAGCAGTGAAAAGGGAAGCTCCTACGAGCAGTACTTC. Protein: CASSEKGSSYEQYF.

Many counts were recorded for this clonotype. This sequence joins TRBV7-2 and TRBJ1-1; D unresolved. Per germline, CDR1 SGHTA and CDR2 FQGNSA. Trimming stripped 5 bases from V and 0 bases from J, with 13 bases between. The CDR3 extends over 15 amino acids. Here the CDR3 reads CASSTSGGLNTEAFF. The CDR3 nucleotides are TGTGCCAGCAGCACAAGCGGCGGTCTGAACACTGAAGCTTTCTTT.

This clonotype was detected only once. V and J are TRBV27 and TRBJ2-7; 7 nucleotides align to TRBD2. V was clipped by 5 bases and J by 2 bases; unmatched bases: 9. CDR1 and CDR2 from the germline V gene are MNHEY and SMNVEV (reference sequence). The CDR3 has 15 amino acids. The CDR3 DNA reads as TGTGCCAGCAGTCGGTCGCGGGGGTCCCCCTACGAGCAGTACTTC. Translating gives CASSRSRGSPYEQYF.

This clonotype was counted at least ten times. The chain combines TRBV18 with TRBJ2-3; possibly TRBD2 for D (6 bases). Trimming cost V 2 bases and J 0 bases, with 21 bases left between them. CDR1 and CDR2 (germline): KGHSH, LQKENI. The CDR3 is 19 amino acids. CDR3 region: CASSPANGRLDSSTDTQYF. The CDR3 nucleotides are TGTGCCAGCTCACCAGCAAACGGGAGACTTGACTCTAGCACAGATACGCAGTATTTT. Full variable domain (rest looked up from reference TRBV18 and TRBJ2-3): NAGVMQNPRHLVRRRGQEARLRCSPMKGHSHVYWYRQLPEEGLKFMVYLQKENIIDESGMPKERFSAEFPKEGPSILRIQQVVRGDSAAYFCASSPANGRLDSSTDTQYFGPGTRLTVL.

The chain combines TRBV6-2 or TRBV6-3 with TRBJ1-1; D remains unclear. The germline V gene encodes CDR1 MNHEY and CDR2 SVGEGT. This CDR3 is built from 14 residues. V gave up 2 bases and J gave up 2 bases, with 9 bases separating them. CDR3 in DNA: TGTGCCAGCAGTTACGGGCGGGGAAACACTGAAGCTTTCTTT. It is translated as CASSYGRGNTEAFF.

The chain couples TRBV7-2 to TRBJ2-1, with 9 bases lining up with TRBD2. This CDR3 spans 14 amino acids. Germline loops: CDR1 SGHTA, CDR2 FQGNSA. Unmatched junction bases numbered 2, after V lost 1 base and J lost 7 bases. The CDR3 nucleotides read TGTGCCAGCAGCTTAGGCGGGGGGGTTAATGAGCAGTTCTTC. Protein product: CASSLGGGVNEQFF.

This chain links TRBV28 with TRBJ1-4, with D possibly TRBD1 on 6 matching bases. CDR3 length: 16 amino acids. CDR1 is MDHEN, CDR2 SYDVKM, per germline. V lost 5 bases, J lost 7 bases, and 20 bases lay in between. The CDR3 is CASSPQKRGMSEKLFF. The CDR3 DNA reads TGTGCCAGCAGTCCCCAAAAGAGGGGGATGAGTGAAAAACTGTTTTTT.

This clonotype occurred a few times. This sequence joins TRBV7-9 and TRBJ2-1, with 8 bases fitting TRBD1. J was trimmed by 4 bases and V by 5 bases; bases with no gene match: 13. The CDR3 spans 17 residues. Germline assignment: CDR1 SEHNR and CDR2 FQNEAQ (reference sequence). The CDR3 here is CASSTPPGQEEYNEQFF. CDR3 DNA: TGTGCCAGCAGCACGCCTCCGGGACAGGAGGAGTACAATGAGCAGTTCTTC.

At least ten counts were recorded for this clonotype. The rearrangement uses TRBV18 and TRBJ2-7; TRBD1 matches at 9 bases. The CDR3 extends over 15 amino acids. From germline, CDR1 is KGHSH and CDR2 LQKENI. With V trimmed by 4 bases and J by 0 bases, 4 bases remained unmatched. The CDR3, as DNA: TGTGCCAGCTCACTCAGACAGGGGGTCTCCTACGAGCAGTACGTC. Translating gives CASSLRQGVSYEQYV.

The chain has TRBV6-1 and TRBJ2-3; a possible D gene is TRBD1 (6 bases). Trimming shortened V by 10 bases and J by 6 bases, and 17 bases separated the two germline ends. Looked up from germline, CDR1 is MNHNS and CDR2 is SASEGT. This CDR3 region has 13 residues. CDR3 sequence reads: CATGTSILDTQYF. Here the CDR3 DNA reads TGTGCCACCGGGACATCAATCTTGGATACGCAGTATTTT.

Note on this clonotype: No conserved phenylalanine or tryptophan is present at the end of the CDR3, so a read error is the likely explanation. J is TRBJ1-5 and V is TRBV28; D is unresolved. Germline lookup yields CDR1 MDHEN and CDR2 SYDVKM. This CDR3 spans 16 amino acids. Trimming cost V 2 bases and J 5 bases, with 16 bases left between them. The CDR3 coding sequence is TGTGCCAGCAGTTTACAGTCCTCGTCCACCCATCAGCCCCAGCATGTT. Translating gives CASSLQSSSTHQPQHV.

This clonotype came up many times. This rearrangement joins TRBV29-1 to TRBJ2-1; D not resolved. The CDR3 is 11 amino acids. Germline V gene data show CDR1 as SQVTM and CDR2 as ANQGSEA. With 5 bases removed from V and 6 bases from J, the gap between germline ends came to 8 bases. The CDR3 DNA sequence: TGCAGCGTTCCTGTGCCCAATGAGCAGTTCTTC. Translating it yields CSVPVPNEQFF.